This T cell receptor beta chain was retrieved from a study of shared T cell receptors in the human thymus. V dropped 2 bases and J dropped 10; count of bases not matched to a gene: 6. The CDR3 sequence is 15 residues long. From germline, CDR1 is SGHRS and CDR2 YFSETQ. Produced via immunoSEQ multiplex PCR; TCRdb's table is partial and in-frame only. Among over 450,000 clones, 78% were seen once, and the ten largest hold more than 0.01%. These records were also assigned to another study, of human thymus T cells. In that study: Thymic and blood repertoires seemed to show skewed V and J gene use.

Input material: thymocytes. The chain has TRBV5-1 and TRBJ1-6; TRBD1 aligns across 10 bases. The TCR sequence derives from a boy younger than two with a congenital heart defect. The CDR3: CASSFVGTGASPLHF. DNA of the CDR3: TGCGCCAGCAGCTTTGTGGGGACAGGGGCCTCACCCCTCCACTTT.